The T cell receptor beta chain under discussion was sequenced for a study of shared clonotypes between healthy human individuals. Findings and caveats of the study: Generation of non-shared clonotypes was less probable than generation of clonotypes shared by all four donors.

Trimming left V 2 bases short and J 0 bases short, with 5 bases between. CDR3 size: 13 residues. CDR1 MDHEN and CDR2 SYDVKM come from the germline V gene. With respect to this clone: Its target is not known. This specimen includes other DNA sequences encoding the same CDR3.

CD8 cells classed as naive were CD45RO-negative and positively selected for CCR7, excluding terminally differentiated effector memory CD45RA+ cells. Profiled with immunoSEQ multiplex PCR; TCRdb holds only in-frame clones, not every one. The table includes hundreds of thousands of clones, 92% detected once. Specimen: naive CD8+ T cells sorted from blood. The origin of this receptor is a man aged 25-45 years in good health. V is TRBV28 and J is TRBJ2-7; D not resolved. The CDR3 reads CASSLEGSYEQYF. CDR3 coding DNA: TGTGCCAGCAGTTTAGAAGGCTCCTACGAGCAGTACTTC.